This T cell receptor (beta chain) came from a study of cytomegalovirus exposure and HLA in healthy donors. Study results and caveats: Cytomegalovirus association was assigned to under 200 TCR beta chains.

The CDR3 sequence is 12 residues long. CDR1 SGHAT and CDR2 FQNNGV come from the germline V gene. Trimming removed 5 bases from V and 14 bases from J, with 16 bases in between. Of note for this clone: Antigen: not known.

Vbeta (60) and Jbeta (13) primers were used in the PCR. TCRdb's table, derived via immunoSEQ multiplex PCR, lists solely in-frame clones and lacks some. The sample shows about 99,000 clones, approximately 70% of them seen only once. This chain connects TRBV11-2 to TRBJ2-1; D is possibly TRBD2 (6 bases). What was sequenced was PBMCs. The receptor was derived from a woman in her fifties or sixties in good health and CMV-seronegative. The CDR3 sequence: CASSREREAKFF. The CDR3, as DNA: TGTGCCAGCAGCCGCGAGAGGGAGGCCAAGTTCTTC. Together with reference TRBV11-2 and TRBJ2-1, the CDR3 gives the full variable domain: EAGVAQSPRYKIIEKRQSVAFWCNPISGHATLYWYQQILGQGPKLLIQFQNNGVVDDSQLPKDRFSAERLKGVDSTLKIQPAKLEDSAVYLCASSREREAKFFGPGTRLTVL.